This record covers a single T cell receptor (beta chain). Its cognate antigen has yet to be identified. One base away there is no much larger clone; base qualities are not given. Library construction relied on the immunoSEQ multiplex PCR assay. The multiplex PCR relied on a mix of 60 forward primers for TCR Vbeta segments and 13 reverse primers for TCR Jbeta segments. The CDR3 region of rearranged TCR beta genes was amplified from genomic DNA with a multiplex PCR assay. On the Illumina HiSeq System, the amplified TCR beta libraries were sequenced as 87-base-pair reads. Under the source paper's analysis protocol: A later analysis tallied 75 million to 95 million unique TCR beta chains across the 700 or so repertoires, and about 12 million of those chains were shared by two or more donors. To remove PCR and sequencing errors, raw reads were error-corrected and collapsed into unique sequences using a nearest-neighbor algorithm that merged closely related sequences. Alignment of CDR3 sequences to IMGT reference sequences was used to assign V, D and J gene segments. For a sequence to be retained, a match of at least six nucleotides was required to both a V gene segment and a J gene segment. Rearrangements were called productive when the CDR3 lacked stop codons and stayed in frame with V and J; all others were non-productive. CDR3 was defined by IMGT convention, running from the second conserved V-encoded cysteine to the conserved J-encoded phenylalanine. In an earlier analysis of 587 of the donors, sequences lacking an unambiguous match to a single V gene segment were excluded. In an earlier analysis of around 590 of the donors, a V segment was called functional when productive rearrangements were above 56.7%, and segregating when the standard deviation between donors exceeded 5%. A statistical classification framework was built for diagnosing cytomegalovirus status from the catalog of TCR beta chain sequences. A later analysis assigned V and J genes by comparing TCR nucleotide sequences with IMGT/GENE-DB human TR gene sequences. A later analysis assigned CDR3 sequences and most-parsimonious VDJ recombination scenarios with the TCRdist pipeline. In a later analysis, each TCR beta chain was defined by its CDR3 amino acid sequence together with its V-gene family, and reads without a unique V-gene family were excluded. To address suspected cross-contamination and a sequencing artifact, a later analysis removed several hundred highly shared, low-generation-probability nucleotide sequences. In a later analysis, a clonal expansion index for each public chain was calculated from normalized within-repertoire ranks of inferred template counts. A later analysis computed generation probabilities with a VDJ recombination model fitted to out-of-frame rearrangements, and checked the results against IGoR. In a later analysis, hypergeometric tests were used to score TCR-TCR, TCR-HLA and TCR-CMV co-occurrence, with a repertoire-size bias correction applied to TCR pairs. A later analysis estimated false discovery rates by permuting HLA or CMV assignments 20 times. In a later analysis, co-occurring TCRs were grouped using DBSCAN, with TCRdist sequence similarity added in when clustering inside HLA-allele-positive subsets. Repertoires with fewer than 30,000 or more than 120,000 public chains were left out of co-occurrence clustering, as were five repertoires with anomalous nucleotide sharing. Here the immuneACCESS table is served through TCRdb, limited to in-frame sequences with V and J called. Missing clones are a known gap in these copies; in checked studies unresolved V genes cover under half, and the rest lacks a known reason. V, J and clone size are those of that table, while D and trimming were read from the DNA. Recorded for this sample are some 130,000 clones; around 80% of them occurred a single time. Of the sample, 2.2% is held by the ten largest clones.

The data were obtained in a study of cytomegalovirus exposure and HLA in healthy donors (TCRdb year 2017). A note on the overall study: An earlier analysis of approximately 640 of the donors reported 250 to 350 Gb of sequence data and 120 million or so unique TCR beta sequences from 150 million to 200 million T cells. HLA typing covered class I and class II loci at four-digit resolution. To predict cytomegalovirus infection status, the study combined high-throughput TCR immunosequencing, statistical association of individual TCRs with disease status, and machine learning. A later analysis re-examined previously published TCR beta repertoires from 600 to 700 donors and added high-resolution HLA genotyping to investigate patterns of TCR occurrence. On average, roughly 240,000 unique TCR beta nucleotide sequences were sequenced per donor among about 400 genotyped donors of the cohort, with 15% to 20% of those sequences being non-productive. The study aimed to test whether cataloging public T cell receptors could reveal signatures of past pathogen exposure. Approximately 300 gigabases of sequencing data and about 92 million unique TCR sequences made up an early release that covered approximately 650 HLA-typed donors. Four or five DR-DQ haplotypes were handled as single units for association and clustering, since linkage in the cohort was strong. The study profiled the T cell repertoires of under 850 subjects by immunosequencing and related them to cytomegalovirus serostatus. Besides the first cohort of around 670 subjects, a separate validation cohort made up of 120 different subjects was used. A later genetic analysis took genome-wide SNP genotypes for about 55% of the 666 donors and used that subset as a discovery cohort. The number of typed donors differed by locus: roughly 629-640 for A, B, C, DRB1 and DQB1; some 500 for DQA1; about 600 for DPA1; and some 450 for DPB1. In the later analysis, no new phenotypic data were used to find candidate immune exposures; instead, reliance was placed on TCR beta sequences and their occurrence across donors. In an earlier analysis of a few hundred of the donors, high-throughput TCR beta sequencing was used to judge whether each TCR beta V gene segment behaved as functional or pseudogenic. The genetic ancestry cluster associated with self-reported Caucasian donors included around four fifths of the 398 genotyped donors. Donor age, sex, ethnicity and CMV serostatus were compiled alongside the repertoire data. Every repertoire in the discovery cohort had been generated on one and the same sequencing platform.

The paper's findings and limits, for the study overall: Several of the top co-occurrence clusters appeared to be linked to parvovirus B19, influenza, CMV and Epstein-Barr virus, according to a later analysis. In a later analysis, HLA-associated TCR beta chains showed more clonal expansion and lower generation probabilities than non-associated chains that were equally common. Specific HLA alleles were associated with 16,951 TCR beta sequences at a false discovery rate of 0.05 in a later analysis. Fewer than 20 rarely observed V segments, including chromosome 9 orphons, were excluded from the earlier analysis of approximately 600 of the donors because counts were too low. A cluster of highly shared sequence variants was judged likely to represent a technical artifact of the sequencing pipeline. A few of the identified cytomegalovirus-associated TCR beta chains were confirmed in vitro to be specific for cytomegalovirus antigens. Compared with the approximately 670-donor mean, donors in an Asian-associated ancestry cluster had fewer N-insertions in productive TCRs, according to a later genetic analysis. Roughly uniform sequencing depth across donors was assumed in presence/absence analyses, although this assumption may not hold. Most TCR sequences were seen in very few donors, while some public TCRs were found in many individuals. An earlier analysis of approximately 570 of the donors showed that most TCR beta V segments appeared in productive rearrangements either about 90% or about 30% of the time, which broadly matched IMGT annotations. Linkage disequilibrium might explain the correlated functional status among segregating V segments, but an unknown experimental factor could not be excluded. A further reported finding was that TCR beta sequences accurately predicted the HLA-A and HLA-B alleles for most subjects in the first cohort. A later analysis found that most CMV-associated TCR beta chains appeared HLA-restricted, with HLA associations seemingly driven largely by CMV exposure. For the cohort, immune exposure information was limited to CMV serostatus. According to the authors, the approach could potentially be generalized to other disease states and immunological phenotypes. Cytomegalovirus status was reported to be diagnosed by the classifier with high specificity and sensitivity in both the original and validation cohorts. Some IMGT-functional V segments, including TRBV6-2 and TRBV6-3, could not be distinguished by the 87-base-pair reads and were therefore excluded. Because HLA typing was missing for some donors at each locus, association tests included only the typed subset. In this cohort, only TCR beta chains were sequenced, and detectable features were limited by the absence of alpha or paired-chain data. A total of fewer than 200 TCR beta chains were listed by the study as associated with cytomegalovirus. In a later analysis, the rate of TCR association differed among HLA loci, with DRB1 alleles having the most associated TCRs and HLA-C alleles having the fewest. When HLA alleles, especially DR and DQ, strongly co-occurred, attributing TCR associations to individual alleles was difficult. A later genetic analysis associated a missense DCLRE1C variant with V-gene and J-gene trimming of TCR beta chains, and an independent cohort replicated the association.

The cohort consisted of more than 650 healthy bone marrow donors. Cohort members were all nominally healthy when sampled, although unrecorded immune exposures were likely present. The donor was CMV seronegative and was included in the group of approximately 350 seronegative cohort members. A peripheral blood sample was collected from each donor, and TCR beta sequencing was performed on peripheral blood mononuclear cells. The Qiagen DNeasy Blood Extraction Kit was used to extract genomic DNA from the blood cell samples. The junction carries 11 bases between V and J, which are trimmed by 3 bases and 3 bases respectively. There are 14 amino acids in the CDR3, from cysteine to phenylalanine inclusive. Just CDR3 DNA is preserved here, 42 bases in frame from base 1. Reading the germline V gene (reference sequence) gives CDR1 LNHDA and CDR2 SQIVND.

The sequencing sample was made of PBMCs. This clonotype was obtained from a man under 40 in good health and CMV-seronegative. The rearranged chain carries TRBV19 and TRBJ1-2, with TRBD1 perhaps the D gene, on 6 matching bases. Here the CDR3 is given as CASSIGTIYYGYTF. The nucleotide sequence reads as follows: TGTGCCAGTAGTATTGGGACAATTTACTATGGCTACACCTTC.